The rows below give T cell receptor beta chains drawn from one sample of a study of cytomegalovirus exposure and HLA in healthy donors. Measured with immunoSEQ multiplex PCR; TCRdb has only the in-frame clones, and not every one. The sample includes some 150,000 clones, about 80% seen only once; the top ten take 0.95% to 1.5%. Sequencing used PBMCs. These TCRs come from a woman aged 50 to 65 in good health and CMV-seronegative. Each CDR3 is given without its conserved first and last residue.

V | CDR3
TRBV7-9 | ASSLIFRLGQGRSGYT
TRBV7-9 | ASSLPRDGEKLF
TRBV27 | ASPTGHGDTQY
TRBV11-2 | ASSRQAGDTQY
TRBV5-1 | ASSLIRLAGAHGNNEQF
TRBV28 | ASTARAYEQY
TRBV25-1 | ASRWGEQAAF
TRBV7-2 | ASSLASGTDTQY
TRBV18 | ASSPSDSSYQETQY
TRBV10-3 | AISQHMEWGNQPQH
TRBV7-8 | ASRGGTGPYEQY
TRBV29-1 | SVERDRSYEQY
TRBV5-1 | ASSLVGQNYEQY
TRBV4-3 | ASSQDRGHNQPQH
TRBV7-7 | ASSPGTGGQGELF
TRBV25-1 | ASSELQQGQGETQY
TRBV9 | ASSVEDSQWDSNQPQH
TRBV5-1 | ASSHGDRAYNEQF
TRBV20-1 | SLRSSYEQY
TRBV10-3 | AISDRDRATNYGYT
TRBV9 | ASSLLDSRSGNTIY
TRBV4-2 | ASRAGDLATNEKLF
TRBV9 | ASSVTGGSGNTIY
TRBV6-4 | ASSPAGTGGTDTQY
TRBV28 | ASSPGTSGYTDTQY
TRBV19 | ASSIAATGVNTIY
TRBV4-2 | ASSQDLGANYGYT
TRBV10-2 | ASSGRGLNTEAF
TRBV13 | ASSLSPNQPQH
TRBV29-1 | SVVQGGTEAF
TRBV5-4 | ASSLGRGSVRGYEQY
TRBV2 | ASIGTSMHTQY
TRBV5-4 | ASSRQGAGRYNEQF
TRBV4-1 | ASRSLVRADEKLF
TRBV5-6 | ASSDLLAGAAYNEQF
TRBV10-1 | ASRGRQGFPGELF
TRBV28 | ASSLSYGTLAGSSYNEQF
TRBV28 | ASTIQLNQPQH
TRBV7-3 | ASSLMEGGDTEAF
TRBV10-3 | AINQGLAYEQY
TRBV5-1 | ASSLPGGPDTQY
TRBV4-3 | ASSQGDGTGNEKLF
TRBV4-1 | ASSPDSGVRSGYT
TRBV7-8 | ASSFNLGTFGHTIY
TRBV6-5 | ASKEDRGHTDTQY
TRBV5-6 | ASSFFRAGAASSYNEQF
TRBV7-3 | ASSLLAGVRDTQY
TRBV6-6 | ASSRPMRDRAKPQH
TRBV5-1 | ASSLQGGLTEAF
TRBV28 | ASSGAGNQPQH
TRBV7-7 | ASRLLGNTGELF
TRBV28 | ASRSGTGGWYEQY
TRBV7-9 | ASSLTQLTGVYGYT
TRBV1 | TSSHKGLAGGIYNEQF